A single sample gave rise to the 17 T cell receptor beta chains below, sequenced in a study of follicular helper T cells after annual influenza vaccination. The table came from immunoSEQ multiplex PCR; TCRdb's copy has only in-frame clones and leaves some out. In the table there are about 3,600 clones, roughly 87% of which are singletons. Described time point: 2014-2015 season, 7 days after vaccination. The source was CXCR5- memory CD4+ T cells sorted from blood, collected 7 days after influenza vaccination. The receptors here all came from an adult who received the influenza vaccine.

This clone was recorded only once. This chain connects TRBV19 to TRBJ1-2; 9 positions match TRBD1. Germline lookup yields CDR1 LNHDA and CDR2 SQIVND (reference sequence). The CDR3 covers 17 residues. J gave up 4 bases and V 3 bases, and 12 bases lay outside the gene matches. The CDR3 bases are TGTGCCAGTAGTATCGGGACAGGGCAAAAGTTGTCCTATGGCTACACCTTC. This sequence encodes CASSIGTGQKLSYGYTF.

The CDR3 nucleotides are TGTGCCACCGCGCGCAGGGTCTCGGACCTTTACAATGAGCAGTTCTTC. Its translation is CATARRVSDLYNEQFF. V is TRBV15 and J is TRBJ2-1, with TRBD1 as a possible D gene (5 bases). Trimming removed 8 bases from V and 4 bases from J, with 21 bases in between. The CDR3 runs 16 residues. Germline V CDR1 and CDR2: LNHNV, YYDKDF (reference sequence).

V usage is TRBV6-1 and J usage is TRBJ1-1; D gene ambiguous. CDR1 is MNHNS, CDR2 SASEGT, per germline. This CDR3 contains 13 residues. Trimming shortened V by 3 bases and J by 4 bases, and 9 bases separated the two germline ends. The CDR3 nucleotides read TGTGCCAGCAGTGACCAGAGGGCCACTGAAGCTTTCTTT. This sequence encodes CASSDQRATEAFF.

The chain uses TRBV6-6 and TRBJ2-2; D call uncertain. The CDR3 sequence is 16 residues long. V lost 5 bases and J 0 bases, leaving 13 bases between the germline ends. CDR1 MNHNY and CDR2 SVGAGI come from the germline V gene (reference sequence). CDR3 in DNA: TGTGCCAGCAGTCACCCCAGTCAGTCGAACACCGGGGAGCTGTTTTTT. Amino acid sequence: CASSHPSQSNTGELFF.

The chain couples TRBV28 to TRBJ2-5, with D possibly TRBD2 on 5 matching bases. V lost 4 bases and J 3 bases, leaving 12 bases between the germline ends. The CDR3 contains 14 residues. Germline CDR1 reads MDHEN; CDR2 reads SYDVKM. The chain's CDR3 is CASSSSPIEETQYF. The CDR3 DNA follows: TGTGCCAGCAGTTCTAGCCCCATAGAAGAGACCCAGTACTTC.

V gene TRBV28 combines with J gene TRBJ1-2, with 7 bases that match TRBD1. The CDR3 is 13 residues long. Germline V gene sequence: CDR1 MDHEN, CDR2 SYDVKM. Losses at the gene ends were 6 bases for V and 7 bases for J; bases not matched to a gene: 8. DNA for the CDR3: TGTGCCAGCAGCCGTGACAGGGCGGCTGGCTACACCTTC. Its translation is CASSRDRAAGYTF.

The chain's CDR3 is CASSPPFPMNTEAFF. CDR3 in DNA: TGTGCCAGCTCACCCCCGTTTCCGATGAACACTGAAGCTTTCTTT. The V gene is TRBV18, the J gene TRBJ1-1; D gene unclear. From germline, CDR1 is KGHSH and CDR2 LQKENI. The CDR3 contains 15 residues. V was trimmed by 3 bases and J by 0 bases, leaving 11 bases between them.

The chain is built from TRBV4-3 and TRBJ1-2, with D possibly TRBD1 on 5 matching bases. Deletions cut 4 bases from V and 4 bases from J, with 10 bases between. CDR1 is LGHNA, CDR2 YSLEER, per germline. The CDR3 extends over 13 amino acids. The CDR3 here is CASSPRTSYGYTF. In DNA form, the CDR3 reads TGCGCCAGCAGCCCCCGGACAAGCTATGGCTACACCTTC.

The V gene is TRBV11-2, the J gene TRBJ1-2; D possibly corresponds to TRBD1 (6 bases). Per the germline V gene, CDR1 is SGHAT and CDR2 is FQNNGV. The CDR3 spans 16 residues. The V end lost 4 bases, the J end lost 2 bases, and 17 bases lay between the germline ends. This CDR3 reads CASSSLSQGQNYGYTF. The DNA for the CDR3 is TGTGCCAGCAGCTCTCTTTCCCAGGGGCAGAACTATGGCTACACCTTC.

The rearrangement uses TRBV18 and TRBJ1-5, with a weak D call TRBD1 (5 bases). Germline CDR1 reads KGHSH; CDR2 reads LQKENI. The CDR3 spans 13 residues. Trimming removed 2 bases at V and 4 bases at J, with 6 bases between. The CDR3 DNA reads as TGTGCCAGCTCACCAGAGGGGAATCAGCCCCAGCATTTT. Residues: CASSPEGNQPQHF.

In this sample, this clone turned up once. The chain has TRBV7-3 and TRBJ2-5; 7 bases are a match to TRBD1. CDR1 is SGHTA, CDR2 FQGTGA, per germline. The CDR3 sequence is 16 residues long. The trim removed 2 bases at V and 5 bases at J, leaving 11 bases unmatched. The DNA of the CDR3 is TGTGCCAGCAGCTTATATGCCCCAGGGGGAACGGAGACCCAGTACTTC. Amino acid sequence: CASSLYAPGGTETQYF.

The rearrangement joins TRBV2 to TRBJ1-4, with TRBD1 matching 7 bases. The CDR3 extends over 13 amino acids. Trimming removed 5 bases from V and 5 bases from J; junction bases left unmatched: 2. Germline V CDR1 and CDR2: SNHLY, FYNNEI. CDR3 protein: CASSRTGNEKLFF. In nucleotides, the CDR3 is TGTGCCAGCAGTCGGACAGGAAATGAAAAACTGTTTTTT.

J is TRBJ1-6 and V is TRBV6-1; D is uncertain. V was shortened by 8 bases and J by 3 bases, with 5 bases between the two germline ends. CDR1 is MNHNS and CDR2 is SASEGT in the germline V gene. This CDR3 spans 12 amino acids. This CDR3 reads CASPFYNSPLHF. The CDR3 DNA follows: TGTGCCAGCCCGTTCTATAATTCACCCCTCCACTTT.

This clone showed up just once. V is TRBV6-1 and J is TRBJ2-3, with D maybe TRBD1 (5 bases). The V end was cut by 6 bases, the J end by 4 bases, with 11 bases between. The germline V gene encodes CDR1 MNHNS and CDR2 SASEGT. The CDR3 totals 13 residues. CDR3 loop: CASRLQGPDTQYF. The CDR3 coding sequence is TGTGCCAGCAGACTTCAGGGCCCAGATACGCAGTATTTT.

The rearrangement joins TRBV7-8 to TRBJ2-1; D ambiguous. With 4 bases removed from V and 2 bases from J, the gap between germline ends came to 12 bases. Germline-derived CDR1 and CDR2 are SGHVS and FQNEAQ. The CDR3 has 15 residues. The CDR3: CASSYQRVPYNEQFF. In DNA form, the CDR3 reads TGTGCCAGCAGCTACCAGCGTGTCCCCTACAATGAGCAGTTCTTC.

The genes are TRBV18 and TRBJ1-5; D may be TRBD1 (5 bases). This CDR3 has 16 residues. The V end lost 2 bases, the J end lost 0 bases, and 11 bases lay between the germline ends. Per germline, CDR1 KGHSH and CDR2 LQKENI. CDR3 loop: CASSPGAANSNQPQHF. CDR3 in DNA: TGTGCCAGCTCACCAGGGGCGGCTAATAGCAATCAGCCCCAGCATTTT.

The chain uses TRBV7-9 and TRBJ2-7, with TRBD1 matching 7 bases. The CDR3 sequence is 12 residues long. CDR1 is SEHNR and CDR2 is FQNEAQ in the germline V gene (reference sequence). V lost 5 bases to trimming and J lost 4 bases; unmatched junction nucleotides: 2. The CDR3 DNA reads TGTGCCAGCAGCACACAGGGGTACGAGCAGTACTTC. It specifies CASSTQGYEQYF.